This T cell receptor (beta chain) emerged from a study of cytomegalovirus exposure and HLA in healthy donors. Study-level results: Under in vitro conditions, a few CMV-associated chains were confirmed as specific for CMV antigens. A prior analysis recorded that most TCR beta V segments were productive about 87% or about 30% of the time.

Both 60 Vbeta primers and 13 Jbeta primers went into the PCR. The protocol was immunoSEQ multiplex PCR, while the TCRdb copy is restricted to in-frame clones and leaves out a portion. The sample carries about 170,000 clones, approximately 86% recorded once. Worth noting for this clone: Its antigen is not known.

The receptor comes from a male donor in good health and CMV-seronegative. Material for sequencing was PBMCs.

This CDR3 is CASSGQHSNQPQHF. The CDR3 DNA follows: TGTGCCAGTAGTGGACAGCATAGCAATCAGCCCCAGCATTTT. The chain carries TRBV19 and TRBJ1-5; D might be TRBD1 (6 bases). From germline, CDR1 is LNHDA and CDR2 SQIVND (reference sequence). The CDR3 is 14 residues long. The V gene lost 5 bases and the J gene lost 0 bases, with 8 bases spanning the gap.